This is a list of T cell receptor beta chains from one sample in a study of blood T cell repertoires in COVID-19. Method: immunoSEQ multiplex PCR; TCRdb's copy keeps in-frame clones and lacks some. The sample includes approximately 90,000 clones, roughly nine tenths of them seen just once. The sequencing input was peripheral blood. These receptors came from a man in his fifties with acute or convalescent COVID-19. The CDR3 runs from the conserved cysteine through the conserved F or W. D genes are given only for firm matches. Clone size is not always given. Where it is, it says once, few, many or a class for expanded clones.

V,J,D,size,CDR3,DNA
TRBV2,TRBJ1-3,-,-,CASSAGLAGNTIYF,TGTGCCAGCAGTGCAGGGTTGGCGGGAAACACCATATATTTT
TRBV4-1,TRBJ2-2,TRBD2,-,CASSQAAGGSTGELFF,TGCGCCAGCAGCCAAGCAGCGGGGGGATCCACCGGGGAGCTGTTTTTT
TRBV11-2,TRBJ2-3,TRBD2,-,CASTRGGFTTGDTQYF,TGTGCCAGCACCCGGGGGGGATTTACTACAGGAGATACGCAGTATTTT
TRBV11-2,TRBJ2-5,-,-,CASSTPLTRQETQYF,TGTGCCAGCAGCACGCCACTAACCCGCCAAGAGACCCAGTACTTC
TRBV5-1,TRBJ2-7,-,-,CASSPALSQGLPYEQYF,TGCGCCAGCAGTCCAGCGTTATCCCAGGGGCTTCCCTACGAGCAGTACTTC
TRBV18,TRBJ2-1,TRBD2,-,CASSPTGLAYNEQFF,TGTGCCAGCTCACCAACTGGACTAGCTTACAATGAGCAGTTCTTC
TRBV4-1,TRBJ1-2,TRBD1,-,CASSQGDSFYGYTF,TGCGCCAGCAGCCAAGGGGACAGTTTCTATGGCTACACCTTC
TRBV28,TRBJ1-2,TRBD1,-,CASTLTGEDGYTF,TGTGCCAGCACCTTGACAGGGGAAGATGGCTACACCTTC
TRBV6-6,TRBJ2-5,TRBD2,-,CASSSTSGGTEETQYF,TGTGCCAGCAGTTCCACTAGCGGGGGGACAGAGGAGACCCAGTACTTC
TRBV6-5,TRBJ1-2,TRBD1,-,CASSRPTGEMGGYTF,TGTGCCAGCAGTCGACCGACAGGGGAGATGGGAGGCTACACCTTC
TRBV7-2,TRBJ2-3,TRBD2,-,CASSREAGGPKDTQYF,TGTGCCAGCAGCAGAGAAGCGGGGGGGCCGAAAGATACGCAGTATTTT
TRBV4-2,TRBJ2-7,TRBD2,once,CASSPELKRGGTYEQYF,TGTGCCAGCAGCCCAGAACTAAAGCGGGGGGGAACCTACGAGCAGTACTTC
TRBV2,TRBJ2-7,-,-,CASSESQSYEQYF,TGTGCCAGCAGTGAAAGTCAGTCGTACGAGCAGTACTTC
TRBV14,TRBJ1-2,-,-,CASSDSNYGYTF,TGTGCCAGCAGCGACAGTAACTATGGCTACACCTTC
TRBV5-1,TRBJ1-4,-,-,CASSLGDTINEKLFF,TGCGCCAGCAGCTTGGGAGACACGATTAATGAAAAACTGTTTTTT
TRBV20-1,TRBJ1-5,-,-,CSAGGGGPNQPQHF,TGCAGTGCTGGTGGGGGGGGGCCCAATCAGCCCCAGCATTTT
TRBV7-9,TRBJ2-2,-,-,CASSPPPGRWAGELFF,TGTGCCAGCAGCCCCCCCCCAGGGCGATGGGCCGGGGAGCTGTTTTTT
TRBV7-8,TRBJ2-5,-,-,CASSSGGAGDILETQYF,TGTGCCAGCAGCTCCGGGGGCGCGGGGGACATATTAGAGACCCAGTACTTC
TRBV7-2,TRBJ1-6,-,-,CASSLGREDSPLHF,TGTGCCAGCAGCTTAGGCAGGGAGGATTCACCCCTCCACTTT